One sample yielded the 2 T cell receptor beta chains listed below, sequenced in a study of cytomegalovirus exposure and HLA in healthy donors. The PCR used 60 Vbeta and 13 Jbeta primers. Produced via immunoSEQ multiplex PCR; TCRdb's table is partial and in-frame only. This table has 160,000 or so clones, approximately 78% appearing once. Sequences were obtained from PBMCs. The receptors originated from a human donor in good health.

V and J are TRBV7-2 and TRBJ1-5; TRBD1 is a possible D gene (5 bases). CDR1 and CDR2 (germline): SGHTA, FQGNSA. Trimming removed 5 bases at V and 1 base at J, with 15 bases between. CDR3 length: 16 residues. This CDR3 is CASSLRQGWSNQPQHF. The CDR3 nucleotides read TGTGCCAGCAGCCTCCGGCAGGGCTGGAGCAATCAGCCCCAGCATTTT. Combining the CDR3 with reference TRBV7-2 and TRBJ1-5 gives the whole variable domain GAGVSQSPSNKVTEKGKDVELRCDPISGHTALYWYRQSLGQGLEFLIYFQGNSAPDKSGLPSDRFSAERTGGSVSTLTIQRTQQEDSAVYLCASSLRQGWSNQPQHFGDGTRLSIL.

The CDR3 reads CASSPTPGSPLHF. The CDR3 bases are TGTGCCAGCTCACCAACCCCGGGTTCACCCCTCCACTTT. This chain joins TRBV18 and TRBJ1-6; D is unresolved. The germline V gene encodes CDR1 KGHSH and CDR2 LQKENI. The length of the CDR3 is 13 residues. Trimming took off 2 bases at V and 9 bases at J, with 8 bases between the two ends.